These 31 T cell receptor beta chains were sequenced from one sample in a study of blood T cell repertoires in COVID-19. Sequencing was performed with immunoSEQ multiplex PCR; in TCRdb, only in-frame clones are kept and a portion is missing. The table records about 76,000 clones, roughly 90% of them present only once. Material: peripheral blood. The receptor set was obtained from a human donor in a cohort sampled during active COVID-19.

The V call is TRBV10-3, the J call TRBJ1-1, with D possibly matching TRBD1 (5 bases). The germline V gene has CDR1 ENHRY and CDR2 SYGVKD. V lost 2 bases and J lost 1, with 11 bases in between. This CDR3 contains 15 residues. CDR3 region: CAISEGGTQNTEAFF. In nucleotides, the CDR3 is TGTGCCATCAGTGAGGGGGGGACGCAGAACACTGAAGCTTTCTTT.

This clone was seen just once. The J gene is TRBJ2-1, the V gene TRBV7-3, with 9 bases identical to TRBD2. The germline gives CDR1 SGHTA, CDR2 FQGTGA. The CDR3 sequence is 16 residues long. V gave up 2 bases and J gave up 7 bases; unmatched junction bases: 9. The CDR3 sequence is CASSLGLVAGENEQFF. The CDR3 DNA is TGTGCCAGCAGCTTAGGTCTGGTAGCGGGGGAAAATGAGCAGTTCTTC.

V usage is TRBV29-1 and J usage is TRBJ1-2; TRBD1 aligns across 8 bases. Trimming took 8 bases from V and 0 from J; bases not matched to a gene: 5. Looked up from germline, CDR1 is SQVTM and CDR2 is ANQGSEA. The CDR3 extends over 13 amino acids. The CDR3 spells CSSTTGANYGYTF. CDR3 DNA: TGCAGCTCGACGACAGGGGCTAACTATGGCTACACCTTC.

The chain uses TRBV5-1 and TRBJ2-2; TRBD1 matches 9 bases. CDR3 length equals 14 residues. Germline CDR1 reads SGHRS; CDR2 reads YFSETQ. The junction had 2 bases not matched to a gene; V was cut back by 5 bases and J by 3 bases. The CDR3 sequence is CASSGTGYTGELFF. The CDR3, as DNA: TGCGCCAGCAGTGGGACAGGGTACACCGGGGAGCTGTTTTTT.

The sample holds one count of this clone. The chain has TRBV11-2 and TRBJ2-1; 12 nucleotides match TRBD1. Unmatched junction bases numbered 6, after V lost 5 bases and J lost 7 bases. The germline V gene encodes CDR1 SGHAT and CDR2 FQNNGV. CDR3 size: 15 residues. The CDR3 is CASSPGTGGWNEQFF. The CDR3 coding sequence is TGTGCCAGCAGCCCCGGGACAGGGGGCTGGAATGAGCAGTTCTTC.

The rearrangement uses TRBV6-5 and TRBJ2-5; 8 nucleotides align to TRBD1. The CDR3 is made up of 14 amino acids. Germline values: CDR1 MNHEY, CDR2 SVGAGI. J gave up 5 bases and V 5 bases, and 7 bases lay outside the gene matches. The CDR3 loop reads CASSKDRVTETQYF. The CDR3, as DNA: TGTGCCAGCAGTAAGGACAGGGTGACGGAGACCCAGTACTTC.

The chain combines TRBV4-1 with TRBJ2-1; 8 bases agree with TRBD2. Trimming took 2 bases from V and 10 from J; bases not matched to a gene: 10. The CDR3 extends over 15 amino acids. Germline CDR1 MGHRA, CDR2 YSYEKL. The CDR3 DNA reads TGCGCCAGCAGCCAACCCCGGGGGGGGGCATACGAGCAGTTCTTC. Protein sequence: CASSQPRGGAYEQFF.

The chain joins TRBV10-3 to TRBJ1-2, with TRBD1 as a possible D gene (6 bases). Germline CDR1 and CDR2: ENHRY and SYGVKD. This CDR3 contains 14 residues. Trimming stripped 4 bases from V and 5 bases from J, with 14 bases between. Written as DNA, the CDR3 is TGTGCCATCAGTGGTACAGGGACGGGGTATGGCTACACCTTC. It translates to CAISGTGTGYGYTF.

This rearrangement joins TRBV5-1 to TRBJ1-2; 7 bases are shared with TRBD1. The V segment lost 0 bases and the J segment 5 bases; nucleotides outside the gene matches: 7. CDR1 SGHRS and CDR2 YFSETQ come from the germline V gene. The CDR3 sequence is 15 residues long. CDR3: CASSLAGDRTYGYTF. The CDR3 DNA reads TGCGCCAGCAGCTTGGCAGGGGACAGAACATATGGCTACACCTTC.

V is TRBV4-1 and J is TRBJ2-7; 8 nucleotides align to TRBD2. The CDR3 extends over 16 amino acids. The V gene's germline CDR1 is MGHRA and CDR2 YSYEKL. The J segment lost 6 bases and the V segment lost 5 bases, leaving 15 bases of the junction unmatched. CDR3 bases: TGCGCCAGCAGCTCCCGGGGGAGCGGGAGCCTCTTCGAGCAGTACTTC. It yields the protein CASSSRGSGSLFEQYF.

The chain is built from TRBV10-2 and TRBJ2-7, with 8 bases matching TRBD2. The ends lost 5 bases at V and 0 bases at J; junction bases unmatched: 6. The V gene's germline CDR1 is WSHSY and CDR2 SAAADI. The length of the CDR3 is 15 residues. The CDR3 DNA is TGCGCCAGCAGTCAGATAGCGGGGCTCTCCTACGAGCAGTACTTC. Protein sequence: CASSQIAGLSYEQYF.

V is TRBV5-3 and J is TRBJ1-5; tentatively, D is TRBD1 (6 bases). TRBV5-3 is marked as an open reading frame, function uncertain. Trimming pared 2 bases from V and 15 bases from J, leaving 18 bases between. The CDR3 totals 13 residues. The CDR3: CARSLGLGGLGHF. CDR3 nucleotide sequence: TGTGCCAGAAGCTTAGGTTTAGGGGGATTGGGGCATTTT.

This clone was seen once. The gene calls are TRBV6-6 and TRBJ1-2, with TRBD1 as a possible D gene (5 bases). V was pared by 8 bases and J by 5 bases, with 15 bases between. The CDR3 extends over 13 amino acids. Germline lookup yields CDR1 MNHNY and CDR2 SVGAGI (reference sequence). Written as DNA, the CDR3 is TGTGCCAGCCAAGGAGGGGCTCCGTATGGCTACACCTTC. Amino acid sequence: CASQGGAPYGYTF.

The chain joins TRBV5-1 to TRBJ2-2; 7 bases line up with TRBD1. CDR1 is SGHRS and CDR2 is YFSETQ in the germline V gene. V trimming: 0 bases; J trimming: 14 bases; junction bases outside the gene matches: 22. This CDR3 contains 18 residues. CDR3: CASSLESAGGFSPRVLFF. The CDR3 region has the DNA TGCGCCAGCAGCTTGGAATCGGCAGGGGGTTTCTCCCCAAGGGTCCTGTTTTTT.

The V and J genes are TRBV3-1 (or the pseudogene TRBV3-2) and TRBJ2-2; 9 bases are shared with TRBD1. The junction had 5 bases not matched to a gene; V was cut back by 2 bases and J by 4 bases. The V gene's germline CDR1 is LGHDT and CDR2 YNNKEL (reference sequence). The CDR3 runs 16 residues. The CDR3 loop reads CASSQTETGGTGELFF. The CDR3 DNA reads TGTGCCAGCAGCCAAACAGAGACAGGGGGCACCGGGGAGCTGTTTTTT.

In the case of this clone: Its ends do not fully match the called genes, so a read error is possible. The rearrangement links TRBV10-3 to TRBJ1-5; 9 bases are shared with TRBD1. The germline V gene has CDR1 ENHRY and CDR2 SYGVKD. The CDR3 has 14 residues. The CDR3: CAIRGQGSNQPQHF. CDR3 bases: TGTGCAATCAGAGGACAGGGGAGCAATCAGCCCCAGCATTTT.

The chain joins TRBV6-2 or TRBV6-3 to TRBJ1-5; 11 positions match TRBD1. Germline values: CDR1 MNHEY, CDR2 SVGEGT. J was trimmed by 5 bases and V by 6 bases; bases with no gene match: 6. CDR3 length equals 15 residues. The CDR3 reads CASSGQGALYQPQHF. CDR3 in DNA: TGTGCCAGCAGCGGACAGGGGGCCCTCTATCAGCCCCAGCATTTT.

The V gene is TRBV9, the J gene TRBJ2-5, with 7 bases matching TRBD1. V was pared by 7 bases and J by 0 bases, with 9 bases of the junction left unmatched. The CDR3 is 15 amino acids. Germline-derived CDR1 and CDR2 are SGDLS and YYNGEE. The CDR3 sequence is CASGLSTGYQETQYF. In DNA form, the CDR3 reads TGTGCCAGCGGCCTATCGACAGGGTACCAAGAGACCCAGTACTTC. The entire variable domain, with the rest obtained from reference TRBV9 and TRBJ2-5, is as follows: DSGVTQTPKHLITATGQRVTLRCSPRSGDLSVYWYQQSLDQGLQFLIQYYNGEERAKGNILERFSAQQFPDLHSELNLSSLELGDSALYFCASGLSTGYQETQYFGPGTRLLVL.

The chain couples TRBV28 to TRBJ2-7; maybe TRBD1 (5 bases). V was trimmed by 4 bases and J by 4 bases, leaving 14 bases between them. This CDR3 region has 14 residues. Germline CDR1 reads MDHEN; CDR2 reads SYDVKM. Here the CDR3 reads CASSSLDSDYEQYF. CDR3 bases: TGTGCCAGCAGTTCCCTAGACAGCGATTACGAGCAGTACTTC.

The rearrangement uses TRBV27 and TRBJ1-5; D is possibly TRBD1 (5 bases). CDR3 length: 14 residues. Germline V lookup: CDR1 MNHEY, CDR2 SMNVEV (reference sequence). Trimming pared 7 bases from V and 5 bases from J, leaving 15 bases between. CDR3 protein: CASKSHTRDQPQHF. CDR3 bases: TGTGCCAGCAAGAGTCATACCAGGGATCAGCCCCAGCATTTT.

This clone appeared a single time. J is TRBJ2-2 and V is TRBV5-4, with D possibly being TRBD1 (5 bases). Germline V CDR1 and CDR2: SGHNT, YYREEE (reference sequence). This CDR3 is built from 16 residues. The V and J ends lost 7 bases and 4 bases respectively, with 20 bases between them. The CDR3 here is CASHPRAGIGTGELFF. The CDR3 region has the DNA TGTGCCAGCCACCCTCGCGCAGGGATAGGCACCGGGGAGCTGTTTTTT.

The chain combines TRBV29-1 with TRBJ2-2; 7 positions agree with TRBD1. Germline V gene sequence: CDR1 SQVTM, CDR2 ANQGSEA. V lost 1 base to trimming and J lost 3 bases; unmatched junction nucleotides: 8. This CDR3 contains 16 residues. In DNA, the CDR3 is TGCAGCGTTGAAGCTCACGACAGGGCCGACACCGGGGAGCTGTTTTTT. Residues: CSVEAHDRADTGELFF.

This clone appeared once. For the CDR3, the DNA is TGTGCCAGCAGCTTGGACAGGGGATTGACAGATACGCAGTATTTT. This translates into CASSLDRGLTDTQYF. The rearrangement links TRBV5-4 to TRBJ2-3, with TRBD1 matching over 7 bases. The CDR3 extends over 15 amino acids. Trimming took 0 bases from V and 3 from J; bases not matched to a gene: 4. Per germline, CDR1 SGHNT and CDR2 YYREEE (reference sequence).

The genes are TRBV9 and TRBJ1-1; 9 positions agree with TRBD1. The germline CDR1 and CDR2 sequences are SGDLS and YYNGEE. Germline trimming cut 3 bases from V and 4 bases from J; bases unmatched to any gene: 7. CDR3 length equals 15 residues. In nucleotides, the CDR3 is TGTGCCAGCAGCGCCTGGACAGGGGTGGGCACTGAAGCTTTCTTT. It translates to CASSAWTGVGTEAFF. The variable domain in full, with the rest retrieved from reference TRBV9 and TRBJ1-1, is DSGVTQTPKHLITATGQRVTLRCSPRSGDLSVYWYQQSLDQGLQFLIQYYNGEERAKGNILERFSAQQFPDLHSELNLSSLELGDSALYFCASSAWTGVGTEAFFGQGTRLTVV.

The CDR3 loop is CASSLGRGNQPQHF. The CDR3, as DNA: TGTGCCAGCAGCTTAGGACGGGGCAATCAGCCCCAGCATTTT. The genes are TRBV11-2 and TRBJ1-5, with D hard to call. This CDR3 has 14 residues. Trimming cost V 1 base and J 2 bases, with 6 bases left between them. The germline V gene has CDR1 SGHAT and CDR2 FQNNGV.

The CDR3 sequence is CASSPSSGSYEQYF. The DNA for the CDR3 is TGTGCCAGCTCACCATCTAGCGGGAGTTACGAGCAGTACTTC. The chain carries TRBV18 and TRBJ2-7, with 10 bases that match TRBD2. The CDR3 runs 14 residues. CDR1 is KGHSH and CDR2 is LQKENI in the germline V gene. With V trimmed by 2 bases and J by 4 bases, 2 bases remained unmatched. Full variable domain (rest looked up from reference TRBV18 and TRBJ2-7): NAGVMQNPRHLVRRRGQEARLRCSPMKGHSHVYWYRQLPEEGLKFMVYLQKENIIDESGMPKERFSAEFPKEGPSILRIQQVVRGDSAAYFCASSPSSGSYEQYFGPGTRLTVT.

The CDR3 DNA reads TGTGCCAGCAGTTTGGGGCTAGCGGGAACCCACGAGCAGTACTTC. Encoded protein: CASSLGLAGTHEQYF. The chain links TRBV28 to TRBJ2-7; 9 bases fit TRBD2. CDR1 is MDHEN, CDR2 SYDVKM, per germline. The V segment lost 3 bases and the J segment 5 bases; nucleotides outside the gene matches: 8. CDR3 length equals 15 residues.

This clone was detected once. This chain links TRBV28 with TRBJ2-1, with 12 nucleotides matching TRBD2. The trim removed 10 bases at V and 4 bases at J, leaving 5 bases unmatched. This CDR3 comprises 14 residues. Per the germline V gene, CDR1 is MDHEN and CDR2 is SYDVKM. Here the CDR3 DNA reads TGTGCCACCCGAGGGACTAGCGGGTACAATGAGCAGTTCTTC. Translating it yields CATRGTSGYNEQFF. Drawing the rest from reference TRBV28 and TRBJ2-1, the complete variable domain is DVKVTQSSRYLVKRTGEKVFLECVQDMDHENMFWYRQDPGLGLRLIYFSYDVKMKEKGDIPEGYSVSREKKERFSLILESASTNQTSMYLCATRGTSGYNEQFFGPGTRLTVL.

The chain is built from TRBV11-2 and TRBJ1-2, with D possibly TRBD1 on 6 matching bases. Trimming left V 0 bases short and J 4 bases short, with 9 bases between. Germline loops: CDR1 SGHAT, CDR2 FQNNGV. The CDR3 is 14 amino acids. CDR3: CASSLDQGSYGYTF. In DNA form, the CDR3 reads TGTGCCAGCAGCTTAGATCAGGGGAGCTATGGCTACACCTTC.

CDR3 residues: CASRLTGLGYEQYF. The CDR3 DNA reads TGTGCCAGCAGATTAACGGGACTTGGGTACGAGCAGTACTTC. The chain recombines TRBV6-5 with TRBJ2-7; D possibly corresponds to TRBD2 (6 bases). Trimming took off 6 bases at V and 4 bases at J, with 16 bases between the two ends. Per germline, CDR1 MNHEY and CDR2 SVGAGI. This CDR3 contains 14 residues.

The chain joins TRBV30 to TRBJ2-3, with 11 bases identical to TRBD2. Germline CDR1 GTSNPN, CDR2 SVGIG (reference sequence). V lost 8 bases, J lost 3 bases, and 10 bases stayed unmatched. This CDR3 has 15 residues. CDR3 sequence: CASSGRAFVTDTQYF. CDR3 coding DNA: TGTGCCAGTAGCGGGAGGGCCTTTGTTACAGATACGCAGTATTTT.